The 22 T cell receptor beta chains in this list originate from one sample, sequenced in a study of cytomegalovirus exposure and HLA in healthy donors. PCR involved 60 Vbeta and 13 Jbeta primers. TCRdb's copy holds only in-frame clones and misses some; the assay was immunoSEQ multiplex PCR. The table has around 130,000 clones, roughly four fifths seen once. Sample: PBMCs. These receptor sequences come from a middle-aged woman in good health and CMV-seropositive.

The rearrangement links TRBV7-9 to TRBJ2-1; possibly TRBD2 for D (7 bases). This CDR3 has 16 residues. Trimming took off 2 bases at V and 6 bases at J, with 17 bases between the two ends. Germline CDR1 and CDR2: SEHNR and FQNEAQ (reference sequence). The CDR3 sequence: CASSLFSGGHPNEQFF. For the CDR3, the DNA is TGTGCCAGCAGCTTATTTTCGGGGGGCCACCCCAATGAGCAGTTCTTC. The full variable domain, its missing parts supplied by reference TRBV7-9 and TRBJ2-1, is DTGVSQNPRHKITKRGQNVTFRCDPISEHNRLYWYRQTLGQGPEFLTYFQNEAQLEKSRLLSDRFSAERPKGSFSTLEIQRTEQGDSAMYLCASSLFSGGHPNEQFFGPGTRLTVL.

The chain uses TRBV5-1 and TRBJ2-1; 11 nucleotides line up with TRBD1. This CDR3 has 16 residues. Germline loops: CDR1 SGHRS, CDR2 YFSETQ. After removal of 4 bases from V and 10 bases from J, the junction contained 13 bases not matched to a gene. The CDR3 DNA follows: TGCGCCAGCAGCACGGTGGGACAGGGGGTCTTAGTAGAGCAGTTCTTC. Its protein is CASSTVGQGVLVEQFF.

The chain links TRBV6-5 to TRBJ2-5, with TRBD2 matching 11 bases. Looked up from germline, CDR1 is MNHEY and CDR2 is SVGAGI. The CDR3 covers 15 residues. V dropped 7 bases and J dropped 9; count of bases not matched to a gene: 13. CDR3 coding DNA: TGTGCCAGCACCCTGACTAGCGGGGCCCTCGGGGCCCAGTACTTC. Translation gives CASTLTSGALGAQYF.

J is TRBJ1-2 and V is TRBV5-1, with D maybe TRBD1 (6 bases). The CDR3 spans 14 residues. Trimming stripped 4 bases from V and 0 bases from J, with 10 bases between. Germline CDR1 reads SGHRS; CDR2 reads YFSETQ. CDR3 sequence reads: CASSGGQTNYGYTF. In DNA, the CDR3 is TGCGCCAGCAGCGGCGGACAGACTAACTATGGCTACACCTTC.

V gene TRBV11-2 combines with J gene TRBJ1-1; tentatively, D is TRBD1 (6 bases). Germline CDR1 and CDR2: SGHAT and FQNNGV. V lost 4 bases and J lost 2, with 14 bases in between. The CDR3 is 15 residues long. The CDR3 reads CASSSPTGYNTEAFF. For the CDR3, the DNA is TGTGCCAGCAGCTCTCCGACAGGCTATAACACTGAAGCTTTCTTT.

The rearrangement links TRBV27 to TRBJ1-2; D uncertain. The germline gives CDR1 MNHEY, CDR2 SMNVEV (reference sequence). The CDR3 is 13 residues long. Between the trimmed V and J ends, which lost 6 bases and 9 bases, there was a span of 17 bases. The CDR3 nucleotides read TGTGCCAGCAGCCCAATGAAACTATTCAGCTACACCTTC. Encoded protein: CASSPMKLFSYTF.

The V and J genes are TRBV18 and TRBJ2-5, with D perhaps TRBD2 (5 bases). This CDR3 is 13 amino acids long. Germline V gene sequence: CDR1 KGHSH, CDR2 LQKENI. Trimming stripped 4 bases from V and 5 bases from J, with 11 bases between. The CDR3 DNA is TGTGCCAGCTCACTCGGAGGAGAGGAGACCCAGTACTTC. Protein sequence: CASSLGGEETQYF.

V usage is TRBV7-9 and J usage is TRBJ2-7; the D gene is possibly TRBD1 (6 bases). The germline V gene has CDR1 SEHNR and CDR2 FQNEAQ (reference sequence). The germline V and J ends were trimmed by 5 bases and 5 bases, with 16 bases remaining between them. The CDR3 totals 14 residues. The CDR3 is CASSLQGVGHEQYF. DNA for the CDR3: TGTGCCAGCAGCCTACAGGGTGTCGGCCACGAGCAGTACTTC.

The rearrangement joins TRBV7-2 to TRBJ1-6; perhaps TRBD1 as D (6 bases). The V end was cut by 5 bases, the J end by 9 bases, with 20 bases between. Germline loops: CDR1 SGHTA, CDR2 FQGNSA. CDR3 size: 16 residues. In nucleotides, the CDR3 is TGTGCCAGCAGCCAAGGACAGCCGGGGCTGGGTTCACCCCTCCACTTT. Translated, it gives CASSQGQPGLGSPLHF.

The V call is TRBV19, the J call TRBJ1-2; D perhaps matches TRBD1 (5 bases). The germline gives CDR1 LNHDA, CDR2 SQIVND (reference sequence). The V end lost 3 bases, the J end lost 5 bases, and 19 bases lay between the germline ends. CDR3 size: 16 residues. CDR3 sequence reads: CASSIVHQGLEYGYTF. CDR3 DNA: TGTGCCAGTAGTATCGTTCACCAGGGATTAGAGTATGGCTACACCTTC. Full variable domain (missing parts from reference TRBV19 and TRBJ1-2): DGGITQSPKYLFRKEGQNVTLSCEQNLNHDAMYWYRQDPGQGLRLIYYSQIVNDFQKGDIAEGYSVSREKKESFPLTVTSAQKNPTAFYLCASSIVHQGLEYGYTFGSGTRLTVV.

The sample holds a few counts of this clone. V is TRBV7-9 and J is TRBJ2-4; D may be TRBD1 (6 bases). V was clipped by 4 bases and J by 4 bases, with 17 bases between them. CDR1 is SEHNR, CDR2 FQNEAQ, per germline (reference sequence). There are 16 residues in the CDR3. DNA for the CDR3: TGTGCCAGCAGCTCGACCCGAGGGACATCGAAAAACATTCAGTACTTC. Amino acids: CASSSTRGTSKNIQYF. Drawing the rest from reference TRBV7-9 and TRBJ2-4, the complete variable domain is DTGVSQNPRHKITKRGQNVTFRCDPISEHNRLYWYRQTLGQGPEFLTYFQNEAQLEKSRLLSDRFSAERPKGSFSTLEIQRTEQGDSAMYLCASSSTRGTSKNIQYFGAGTRLSVL.

The J gene is TRBJ2-1, the V gene TRBV5-1; D gene ambiguous. Trimming removed 0 bases from V and 7 bases from J, with 11 bases in between. This CDR3 spans 14 amino acids. In germline, CDR1 is SGHRS, CDR2 YFSETQ. The CDR3 spells CASSLDGEANEQFF. The CDR3 region has the DNA TGCGCCAGCAGCTTGGATGGTGAGGCGAATGAGCAGTTCTTC.

The sample holds one count of this clone. As the CDR3 is not closed by the conserved phenylalanine or tryptophan, this likely results from a read error. The chain employs TRBV5-1 and TRBJ1-1; weak D call: TRBD1 (6 bases). V was pared by 0 bases and J by 4 bases, with 10 bases between. CDR3 length equals 14 residues. Germline CDR1 reads SGHRS; CDR2 reads YFSETQ. Here the CDR3 DNA reads TGCGCCAGCAGCTTGGGGCAGGGGACCACTGAAGCTTTCGTT. Translation: CASSLGQGTTEAFV.

The J gene is TRBJ1-2, the V gene TRBV4-2, with D possibly being TRBD1 (6 bases). The CDR3 sequence is 16 residues long. Germline loops: CDR1 LGHNA, CDR2 YNFKEQ. The V gene lost 1 base and the J gene lost 4 bases, with 16 bases spanning the gap. The CDR3 sequence is CASSQVGFRGVYGYTF. The CDR3 region has the DNA TGTGCCAGCAGCCAAGTGGGGTTCAGGGGCGTCTATGGCTACACCTTC.

J is TRBJ1-2 and V is TRBV27; D may be TRBD1 (5 bases). V lost 3 bases and J lost 2, with 10 bases in between. The CDR3 has 14 amino acids. CDR1 MNHEY and CDR2 SMNVEV come from the germline V gene (reference sequence). The CDR3 loop is CASSLTQANYGYTF. In DNA form, the CDR3 reads TGTGCCAGCAGTTTGACACAGGCCAACTATGGCTACACCTTC.

The V and J genes are TRBV7-9 and TRBJ1-3; the match to TRBD1 covers 7 bases. The CDR3 has 15 residues. The trim removed 5 bases at V and 1 base at J, leaving 5 bases unmatched. CDR1 and CDR2 from the germline V gene are SEHNR and FQNEAQ (reference sequence). The CDR3 spells CASSPYRGSGNTIYF. In DNA form, the CDR3 reads TGTGCCAGCAGCCCCTACAGGGGTTCTGGAAACACCATATATTTT.

V is TRBV7-9 and J is TRBJ2-3, with 10 bases fitting TRBD2. This CDR3 is built from 15 residues. Per the germline V gene, CDR1 is SEHNR and CDR2 is FQNEAQ (reference sequence). V dropped 5 bases and J dropped 2; count of bases not matched to a gene: 4. CDR3: CASSKLAGYTDTQYF. For the CDR3, the DNA is TGTGCCAGCAGCAAACTAGCGGGGTACACAGATACGCAGTATTTT.

The chain combines TRBV7-9 with TRBJ2-3; tentatively, D is TRBD1 (6 bases). Germline CDR1 SEHNR, CDR2 FQNEAQ (reference sequence). V was cut by 5 bases and J by 2 bases, with 17 bases left in between. The CDR3 spans 16 residues. CDR3 protein: CASSPGGREVTDTQYF. The DNA for the CDR3 is TGTGCCAGCAGCCCTGGGGGCAGGGAAGTCACAGATACGCAGTATTTT.

This clone was seen once. The rearrangement links TRBV9 to TRBJ2-3; 7 nucleotides line up with TRBD2. With 4 bases clipped from V and 2 bases from J, the junction kept 7 bases outside the gene matches. Germline V lookup: CDR1 SGDLS, CDR2 YYNGEE. This CDR3 region has 15 residues. CDR3 protein: CASSTSGNPTDTQYF. DNA for the CDR3: TGTGCCAGCAGCACAAGCGGGAACCCCACAGATACGCAGTATTTT.

V is TRBV9 and J is TRBJ2-2, with D possibly being TRBD2 (7 bases). The CDR3 runs 18 residues. Trimming stripped 7 bases from V and 4 bases from J, with 26 bases between. CDR1 and CDR2 from the germline V gene are SGDLS and YYNGEE. CDR3 loop: CASHVRALRGGVTGELFF. CDR3 sequence (DNA): TGTGCCAGCCACGTAAGGGCCCTTAGGGGGGGGGTCACCGGGGAGCTGTTTTTT.

In the case of this clone: Other DNA sequences of this sample code for an identical CDR3. This chain uses TRBV7-3 with TRBJ2-2, with D perhaps matching TRBD1 (6 bases). The CDR3 has 14 amino acids. Germline V lookup: CDR1 SGHTA, CDR2 FQGTGA. Trimming cost V 2 bases and J 5 bases, with 9 bases left between them. CDR3 DNA sequence: TGTGCCAGCAGCTTACAGGGGTCAACCGGGGAGCTGTTTTTT. Residues: CASSLQGSTGELFF.

V usage is TRBV5-1 and J usage is TRBJ2-3; perhaps TRBD2 as D (7 bases). The ends were cut back, 9 bases at V and 0 bases at J, with 26 bases in the middle. This CDR3 contains 18 residues. Germline CDR1 is SGHRS and CDR2 is YFSETQ. CDR3 nucleotide sequence: TGCGCCATCCCTCATAGGGAGGGGGTGATTCCTAGCACAGATACGCAGTATTTT. It is translated as CAIPHREGVIPSTDTQYF.